These 2 T cell receptor beta chains share one sample of origin, sequenced in a study of blood T cells in healthy people across ages. It was with a sample-barcoded 5' primer and a J-beta primer mix that a second PCR of roughly 7 to 12 cycles was run. TCRdb itself ran the 5' RACE reads through MiXCR, one entry per CDR3 protein. The sample consists of roughly 1,800,000 distinct CDR3 sequences, 49% of them appearing once. Sequencing was carried out using blood. These receptors came from a woman in her 40s in good health.

The J gene is TRBJ2-5, the V gene TRBV11-2; 9 bases match TRBD1. Matching the DNA end better, TRBJ2-4 makes the J call doubtful. CDR3 length: 17 amino acids. The germline V gene has CDR1 SGHAT and CDR2 FQNNGV. The CDR3 spells CASSTHRGQRDKNIQYF. Written as DNA, the CDR3 is TGTGCCAGCAGCACACACAGGGGGCAGAGGGACAAAAACATTCAGTACTTC.

This rearrangement joins TRBV6-5 to TRBJ1-2; TRBD1 might be the D (5 bases). The germline V gene encodes CDR1 MNHEY and CDR2 SVGAGI. Trimming took 0 bases from V and 0 from J, leaving 8 bases between them. The CDR3 length is 15 residues. The CDR3 nucleotides are TGTGCCAGCAGTTACTCCGGGACGGCTAACTATGGCTACACCTTC. Translation gives CASSYSGTANYGYTF.